The 26 T cell receptor beta chains presented below share a single source sample, sequenced in a study of blood T cell repertoires in COVID-19. Profiled with immunoSEQ multiplex PCR; TCRdb holds only in-frame clones, not every one. The sample shows 200,000 to 300,000 clones, over 75% of them seen only once. The sequencing sample was made of peripheral blood. The receptors originated from a man in his thirties or forties who had recovered from COVID-19.

The chain has TRBV27 and TRBJ1-1; D unclear. This CDR3 is 14 amino acids long. The V end lost 7 bases, the J end lost 4 bases, and 16 bases lay between the germline ends. Germline V CDR1 and CDR2: MNHEY, SMNVEV (reference sequence). CDR3 protein: CASKFSGGGTEAFF. Written as DNA, the CDR3 is TGTGCCAGCAAATTCTCCGGCGGCGGCACTGAAGCTTTCTTT.

The J gene is TRBJ2-7, the V gene TRBV21-1; the D call in the table, TRBD1, was not verified against the DNA. TRBV21-1 is termed a pseudogene. The CDR3 has 16 amino acids. CDR3 residues: CASSSGGSFYSYEQYF. DNA for the CDR3: TGTGCCAGCAGCTCTGGGGGCAGCTTTTATTCCTACGAGCAGTACTTC.

The chain combines TRBV4-2 with TRBJ2-1; possibly TRBD1 for D (5 bases). Trimming removed 2 bases at V and 7 bases at J, with 9 bases between. CDR1 is LGHNA and CDR2 is YNFKEQ in the germline V gene. This CDR3 is built from 13 residues. CDR3 region: CASSQTTGNEQFF. In nucleotides, the CDR3 is TGTGCCAGCAGCCAAACTACAGGTAATGAGCAGTTCTTC.

This chain links TRBV2 with TRBJ1-1; D is unresolved. Germline assignment: CDR1 SNHLY and CDR2 FYNNEI. Trimming cost V 6 bases and J 1 base, with 12 bases left between them. The CDR3 spans 14 residues. CDR3 loop: CASRTTTTNTEAFF. In DNA form, the CDR3 reads TGTGCCAGCAGAACCACAACCACGAACACTGAAGCTTTCTTT.

V gene TRBV2 combines with J gene TRBJ2-2, with TRBD2 identical over 12 bases. The CDR3 sequence is 18 residues long. The V gene's germline CDR1 is SNHLY and CDR2 FYNNEI. V was pared by 3 bases and J by 3 bases, with 8 bases of the junction left unmatched. CDR3: CASSEPAASGGDTGELFF. The CDR3 DNA is TGTGCCAGCAGTGAGCCAGCAGCTAGCGGGGGGGACACCGGGGAGCTGTTTTTT.

This sequence joins TRBV19 and TRBJ2-7, with 7 bases that match TRBD1. From germline, CDR1 is LNHDA and CDR2 SQIVND (reference sequence). This CDR3 spans 14 amino acids. V trimming: 3 bases; J trimming: 0 bases; junction bases outside the gene matches: 2. This CDR3 is CASSIGQASYEQYF. CDR3 DNA sequence: TGTGCCAGTAGTATCGGACAGGCCTCCTACGAGCAGTACTTC. The full variable domain, with the rest looked up from reference TRBV19 and TRBJ2-7, is DGGITQSPKYLFRKEGQNVTLSCEQNLNHDAMYWYRQDPGQGLRLIYYSQIVNDFQKGDIAEGYSVSREKKESFPLTVTSAQKNPTAFYLCASSIGQASYEQYFGPGTRLTVT.

V and J are TRBV7-9 and TRBJ2-7; TRBD1 aligns across 10 bases. The germline V gene encodes CDR1 SEHNR and CDR2 FQNEAQ (reference sequence). V was clipped by 1 base and J by 5 bases; unmatched bases: 2. The CDR3 consists of 14 residues. DNA for the CDR3: TGTGCCAGCAGCTTAGGGACAGGGGGTCACGAGCAGTACGTC. Residues: CASSLGTGGHEQYV.

In its sample, this clone was seen a few times. The chain couples TRBV7-9 to TRBJ1-4; tentatively, D is TRBD1 (6 bases). Between the trimmed V and J ends, which lost 5 bases and 4 bases, there was a span of 11 bases. The length of the CDR3 is 14 residues. The germline CDR1 and CDR2 sequences are SEHNR and FQNEAQ (reference sequence). The CDR3 sequence is CASSIDRFNEKLFF. The CDR3 coding sequence is TGTGCCAGCAGCATTGACAGGTTTAATGAAAAACTGTTTTTT. Filled out from reference TRBV7-9 and TRBJ1-4, the complete variable domain reads DTGVSQNPRHKITKRGQNVTFRCDPISEHNRLYWYRQTLGQGPEFLTYFQNEAQLEKSRLLSDRFSAERPKGSFSTLEIQRTEQGDSAMYLCASSIDRFNEKLFFGSGTQLSVL.

This clone was observed a single time. This rearrangement joins TRBV5-4 to TRBJ2-2; D may be TRBD2 (6 bases). The germline V and J ends were trimmed by 1 base and 1 base, with 8 bases remaining between them. This CDR3 region has 15 residues. From germline, CDR1 is SGHNT and CDR2 YYREEE (reference sequence). CDR3 sequence: CASSLPGVNTGELFF. The CDR3 nucleotides read TGTGCCAGCAGCTTGCCGGGGGTGAACACCGGGGAGCTGTTTTTT.

J is TRBJ1-5 and V is TRBV2; 7 bases align to TRBD1. The CDR3 is 20 residues long. CDR1 is SNHLY, CDR2 FYNNEI, per germline. The ends lost 2 bases at V and 5 bases at J; junction bases unmatched: 21. The CDR3 sequence is CASSESLIPIDRDSYQPQHF. Written as DNA, the CDR3 is TGTGCCAGCAGTGAAAGCCTCATCCCAATAGACCGGGACAGTTATCAGCCCCAGCATTTT.

This clone is a singleton in its sample. The chain joins TRBV29-1 to TRBJ1-2; D is unclear. V dropped 0 bases and J dropped 0 bases, with 23 bases sitting between them. CDR1 and CDR2 from the germline V gene are SQVTM and ANQGSEA. The CDR3 covers 19 residues. The CDR3 loop is CSVEEETGLEDFANYGYTF. CDR3 nucleotides: TGCAGCGTTGAAGAAGAGACGGGCCTAGAGGACTTTGCTAACTATGGCTACACCTTC.

This chain joins TRBV28 and TRBJ1-4; D perhaps matches TRBD1 (5 bases). Trimming stripped 5 bases from V and 10 bases from J, with 11 bases between. The CDR3 runs to 12 residues. The germline gives CDR1 MDHEN, CDR2 SYDVKM. CDR3 nucleotide sequence: TGTGCCAGCAGTCCCCCCCAGGGAAAACTGTTTTTT. Protein: CASSPPQGKLFF.

This clone was seen a single time. CDR3 nucleotides: TGTGCCAGCAGCTTCCAAGCGGGGGGTGAGACCCAGTACTTC. It yields the protein CASSFQAGGETQYF. This chain uses TRBV11-2 with TRBJ2-5; 9 positions match TRBD2. With 3 bases clipped from V and 5 bases from J, the junction kept 4 bases outside the gene matches. This CDR3 is 14 amino acids long. Germline V gene lookup returns CDR1 SGHAT and CDR2 FQNNGV.

The CDR3 DNA reads TGTGCCAGCAGCCCCGTCACACCGGGGGCAGATACGCAGTATTTT. Its protein is CASSPVTPGADTQYF. J is TRBJ2-3 and V is TRBV28, with D possibly being TRBD2 (6 bases). Between the trimmed V and J ends, which lost 6 bases and 4 bases, there was a span of 17 bases. Germline V gene data show CDR1 as MDHEN and CDR2 as SYDVKM. The CDR3 totals 15 residues.

This chain links TRBV19 with TRBJ1-1; D is unresolved. The germline V gene encodes CDR1 LNHDA and CDR2 SQIVND (reference sequence). The CDR3 has 14 amino acids. The germline V and J ends were trimmed by 2 bases and 1 base, with 8 bases remaining between them. The CDR3 bases are TGTGCCAGTAGTATATCACTGCAGAACACTGAAGCTTTCTTT. This encodes CASSISLQNTEAFF.

In this sample, this clone turned up many times. The CDR3 DNA sequence: TGTGCCAGCAGCTCCCGACCAGGCTACGAGCAGTACGTC. Protein product: CASSSRPGYEQYV. V gene TRBV13 combines with J gene TRBJ2-7; no clear D gene. The V gene lost 4 bases and the J gene lost 3 bases, with 10 bases spanning the gap. The CDR3 sequence is 13 residues long. The germline CDR1 and CDR2 sequences are PRHDT and FYEKMQ (reference sequence).

The rearrangement joins TRBV29-1 to TRBJ2-2, with 7 positions matching TRBD1. Trimming took 7 bases from V and 2 from J; bases not matched to a gene: 7. The CDR3 is 14 amino acids. Germline V gives CDR1 SQVTM, CDR2 ANQGSEA. The CDR3 DNA is TGCAGCGCCGCGAGGGGGCAAAACACCGGGGAGCTGTTTTTT. Its protein product is CSAARGQNTGELFF.

The genes are TRBV7-3 and TRBJ2-1; 11 bases match TRBD2. In germline, CDR1 is SGHTA, CDR2 FQGTGA. The CDR3 is 14 residues long. V was clipped by 5 bases and J by 6 bases; unmatched bases: 3. This CDR3 is CASSLGLAVNEQFF. The CDR3 DNA reads TGTGCCAGCAGCCTGGGACTAGCGGTCAATGAGCAGTTCTTC.

J is TRBJ1-6 and V is TRBV5-5, with a tentative D call TRBD1 (6 bases). The CDR3 loop spans 14 amino acids. Germline loops: CDR1 SGHKS, CDR2 YYEKEE (reference sequence). V lost 4 bases and J lost 5, with 10 bases in between. The CDR3 nucleotides read TGTGCCAGCAGCCACAGGGCCCATAATTCACCCCTCCACTTT. This translates into CASSHRAHNSPLHF.

This chain uses TRBV28 with TRBJ1-1; a possible D gene is TRBD1 (6 bases). The CDR3 length is 17 residues. Trimming shortened V by 3 bases and J by 7 bases, and 24 bases separated the two germline ends. CDR1 MDHEN and CDR2 SYDVKM come from the germline V gene. The DNA for the CDR3 is TGTGCCAGCAGTTTGTACCCGGGACAACCCTCAAACGGTGAAGCTTTCTTT. The encoded protein is CASSLYPGQPSNGEAFF.

The gene calls are TRBV4-1 and TRBJ1-1; 7 bases agree with TRBD1. This CDR3 spans 14 amino acids. Unmatched junction bases numbered 8, after V lost 10 bases and J lost 0 bases. Germline CDR1 reads MGHRA; CDR2 reads YSYEKL. The CDR3 sequence is CATAGGRMNTEAFF. Written as DNA, the CDR3 is TGCGCCACCGCAGGGGGGAGGATGAACACTGAAGCTTTCTTT.

In this sample, this clone turned up once. This rearrangement joins TRBV27 to TRBJ1-1; D might be TRBD1 (6 bases). V gave up 3 bases and J gave up 4 bases, with 9 bases separating them. CDR1 and CDR2 (germline): MNHEY, SMNVEV (reference sequence). The CDR3 length is 13 residues. The chain's CDR3 is CASSLRGRTEAFF. CDR3 coding DNA: TGTGCCAGCAGTTTGCGGGGGCGCACTGAAGCTTTCTTT.

The rearrangement uses TRBV6-2 or TRBV6-3 and TRBJ2-7; possibly TRBD1 for D (6 bases). Trimming took 4 bases from V and 3 from J, leaving 7 bases between them. The germline V gene encodes CDR1 MNHEY and CDR2 SVGEGT. The CDR3 runs 12 residues. CDR3: CASSSQGYEQYV. CDR3 DNA sequence: TGTGCCAGCAGTTCACAGGGCTACGAGCAGTACGTC.

This clone has more than one count but fewer than ten. V is TRBV5-1 and J is TRBJ2-7; D perhaps matches TRBD1 (5 bases). Trimming stripped 4 bases from V and 1 base from J, with 18 bases between. The CDR3 is 16 residues long. Germline CDR1 is SGHRS and CDR2 is YFSETQ. The CDR3 DNA sequence: TGCGCCAGCAGCCTCAATAAGGGGCCGCCGTCCTACGAGCAGTACGTC. It yields the protein CASSLNKGPPSYEQYV.

The chain carries TRBV4-1 and TRBJ2-2, with 8 bases identical to TRBD1. V dropped 2 bases and J dropped 4; count of bases not matched to a gene: 6. Germline CDR1 is MGHRA and CDR2 is YSYEKL. The CDR3 runs to 16 residues. CDR3 in DNA: TGCGCCAGCAGCCAATGGACAGGGACGGGCACCGGGGAGCTGTTTTTT. Translated: CASSQWTGTGTGELFF.

This rearrangement joins TRBV3-1 (or the pseudogene TRBV3-2) to TRBJ1-2; possibly TRBD1 for D (6 bases). The CDR3 is 15 amino acids. The V and J ends lost 0 bases and 6 bases respectively, with 14 bases between them. CDR1 is LGHDT, CDR2 YNNKEL, per germline (reference sequence). In DNA form, the CDR3 reads TGTGCCAGCAGCCAAGACGCAGGGGAAGTTGATGGCTACACCTTC. It is translated as CASSQDAGEVDGYTF.